Below are 20 T cell receptor beta chains sequenced from a single sample in a study of T-cell reconstitution after alpha-beta-depleted transplantation in children. Unique molecular identifiers were used in preparing the TCRbeta library. MiXCR, run by TCRdb on the PCR reads, gives a single entry per CDR3 protein. The sample has hundreds of thousands of distinct CDR3 sequences; around 15% are singletons. The sample was PBMCs, mostly from graft donor cells, taken 360 days after TCRalphabeta/CD19-depleted stem cell transplant. These receptors all stem from a male patient between 2 and 10 years old who had a stem cell transplant for acute lymphoblastic leukemia, so the T cells may come from the graft donor.

The V and J genes are TRBV6-5 and TRBJ2-7; D may be TRBD2 (6 bases). Germline assignment: CDR1 MNHEY and CDR2 SVGAGI. V gave up 3 bases and J gave up 2 bases, with 14 bases separating them. The CDR3 is made up of 15 amino acids. The CDR3 DNA reads TGTGCCAGCAGTTATGGGGTTAGCGGAACCTACGAGCAGTACTTC. It encodes CASSYGVSGTYEQYF.

This clonotype was seen repeatedly, ten times or more. This chain joins TRBV2 and TRBJ1-5; perhaps TRBD1 as D (5 bases). CDR3 length equals 14 residues. Germline values: CDR1 SNHLY, CDR2 FYNNEI. Between the trimmed V and J ends, which lost 6 bases and 1 base, there was a span of 10 bases. The CDR3 nucleotides are TGTGCCAGCAGGAAGGGGACGAGCAATCAGCCCCAGCATTTT. Residues: CASRKGTSNQPQHF.

The chain links TRBV19 to TRBJ1-1; 8 bases line up with TRBD1. This CDR3 is 12 amino acids long. Germline-derived CDR1 and CDR2 are LNHDA and SQIVND (reference sequence). Unmatched junction bases numbered 11, after V lost 7 bases and J lost 13 bases. CDR3 residues: CASKERQGAGFF. The CDR3 nucleotides read TGTGCCAGTAAAGAACGTCAGGGGGCCGGTTTCTTT.

The chain uses TRBV30 and TRBJ2-1, with D perhaps TRBD1 (5 bases). The CDR3 has 13 residues. Trimming took off 0 bases at V and 12 bases at J, with 15 bases between the two ends. Per the germline V gene, CDR1 is GTSNPN and CDR2 is SVGIG (reference sequence). CDR3 nucleotide sequence: TGTGCCTGGAGTGTAAGCAGCTCTAGGGGGCAGTTCTTC. As protein: CAWSVSSSRGQFF.

J is TRBJ1-2 and V is TRBV20-1, with unresolved D. CDR3 length: 14 amino acids. V was pared by 2 bases and J by 0 bases, with 10 bases between. Germline CDR1 and CDR2: DFQATT and SNEGSKA (reference sequence). The CDR3 spells CSARQAEPNYGYTF. The CDR3 nucleotides read TGCAGTGCTAGACAGGCAGAACCTAACTATGGCTACACCTTC.

This clonotype appeared many times. The chain uses TRBV20-1 and TRBJ2-7; 12 bases agree with TRBD2. The V gene end was trimmed by 0 bases and the J gene end by 2 bases; junction bases not matched to a gene: 5. Germline V CDR1 and CDR2: DFQATT, SNEGSKA (reference sequence). The CDR3 spans 16 residues. CDR3 in DNA: TGCAGTGCTAGAGATCCGACTAGCGGGAGCACCTACGAGCAGTACTTC. It specifies CSARDPTSGSTYEQYF.

In this sample, this clonotype turned up a few times. The V and J genes are TRBV10-3 and TRBJ1-5; D remains ambiguous. Germline V gives CDR1 ENHRY, CDR2 SYGVKD. V was shortened by 8 bases and J by 2 bases, with 10 bases between the two germline ends. The CDR3 runs 13 residues. CDR3 region: CAISVTGNQPQHF. The CDR3 DNA sequence: TGTGCCATCTCCGTCACGGGCAATCAGCCCCAGCATTTT.

The chain links TRBV4-1 to TRBJ1-1; D gene unclear. CDR3 size: 15 residues. Germline loops: CDR1 MGHRA, CDR2 YSYEKL. V lost 3 bases and J 0 bases, leaving 11 bases between the germline ends. CDR3 sequence: CASSQSVFMNTEAFF. CDR3 nucleotides: TGCGCCAGCAGCCAGAGCGTCTTCATGAACACTGAAGCTTTCTTT.

This clonotype was seen a handful of times. V gene TRBV5-5 combines with J gene TRBJ2-3; 12 nucleotides align to TRBD2. CDR3 size: 18 residues. The germline V gene has CDR1 SGHKS and CDR2 YYEKEE (reference sequence). J was trimmed by 0 bases and V by 0 bases; bases with no gene match: 5. The CDR3 is CASSLATGTSGSTDTQYF. Here the CDR3 DNA reads TGTGCCAGCAGCTTGGCGACCGGGACTAGCGGGAGCACAGATACGCAGTATTTT.

This clonotype was seen at least ten times. CDR3 DNA: TGTGCCAGCAGCTTACGGGGGGGGAACTTAGATACGCAGTATTTT. Protein: CASSLRGGNLDTQYF. V and J are TRBV7-2 and TRBJ2-3; 8 bases are shared with TRBD2. Germline lookup yields CDR1 SGHTA and CDR2 FQGNSA. V lost 2 bases to trimming and J lost 5 bases; unmatched junction nucleotides: 6. The CDR3 has 15 amino acids.

This clonotype was observed a handful of times. The genes are TRBV7-9 and TRBJ1-2, with TRBD1 matching over 7 bases. Germline V lookup: CDR1 SEHNR, CDR2 FQNEAQ (reference sequence). V lost 1 base and J lost 4; bases outside the gene matches: 3. This CDR3 is built from 14 residues. CDR3 sequence reads: CASSLVGTAYGYTF. In DNA form, the CDR3 reads TGTGCCAGCAGCTTAGTAGGGACAGCCTATGGCTACACCTTC.

This clonotype was detected ten times or more. The chain has TRBV6-2 or TRBV6-3 and TRBJ2-7; no clear D gene. V was clipped by 5 bases and J by 4 bases, with 21 bases between them. Germline V gene sequence: CDR1 MNHEY, CDR2 SVGEGT. CDR3 length equals 16 residues. Written as DNA, the CDR3 is TGTGCCAGCAGTCCCGGCAGAGGATCCATCAGTTACGAGCAGTACTTC. Its protein product is CASSPGRGSISYEQYF.

At least ten counts were recorded for this clonotype. This chain joins TRBV24-1 and TRBJ2-3; possibly TRBD1 for D (5 bases). The CDR3 is 14 amino acids. The V and J ends lost 1 base and 3 bases respectively, with 7 bases between them. The germline V gene has CDR1 KGHDR and CDR2 SFDVKD. CDR3 nucleotide sequence: TGTGCCACCAGTGATTTCAGGGAAACAGATACGCAGTATTTT. Its translation: CATSDFRETDTQYF.

The genes are TRBV5-6 and TRBJ2-1, with D unresolved. The CDR3 is 12 amino acids. CDR1 and CDR2 from the germline V gene are SGHDT and YYEEEE. Trimming stripped 3 bases from V and 6 bases from J, with 7 bases between. The CDR3 region is CASSSVGNEQFF. In DNA, the CDR3 is TGTGCCAGCAGCTCCGTAGGCAATGAGCAGTTCTTC.

This clonotype was seen only a few times. In DNA form, the CDR3 reads TGTGCCAGCAATCTAGCGGGAGTATTATCTAGCACAGATACGCAGTATTTT. This translates into CASNLAGVLSSTDTQYF. The gene calls are TRBV28 and TRBJ2-3; TRBD2 matches 10 bases. Germline V gives CDR1 MDHEN, CDR2 SYDVKM. J was trimmed by 0 bases and V by 7 bases; bases with no gene match: 10. This CDR3 comprises 17 residues.

This clonotype was observed a few times. The chain carries TRBV7-7 and TRBJ2-1, with no clear D. V was trimmed by 11 bases and J by 2 bases, leaving 7 bases between them. The CDR3 has 11 residues. Germline assignment: CDR1 SSHAT and CDR2 FNYEAQ (reference sequence). The CDR3, as DNA: TGTGCCCCCCCGGCCTACAATGAGCAGTTCTTC. Protein sequence: CAPPAYNEQFF.

This sequence joins TRBV28 and TRBJ2-7; no reliable D call. The CDR3 has 15 amino acids. Trimming took 7 bases from V and 6 from J, leaving 22 bases between them. The germline V gene encodes CDR1 MDHEN and CDR2 SYDVKM. This CDR3 reads CASTRPAASVIEQYF. The CDR3, as DNA: TGTGCCAGCACCCGCCCAGCAGCCTCCGTCATCGAGCAGTACTTC.

This rearrangement joins TRBV11-2 to TRBJ2-1, with TRBD2 matching over 9 bases. The CDR3 is 18 residues long. The germline V gene encodes CDR1 SGHAT and CDR2 FQNNGV. J gave up 3 bases and V 4 bases, and 13 bases lay outside the gene matches. The CDR3 DNA follows: TGTGCCAGCAGCTCGCCTTCTAGCGGGATCGATTTCTACAATGAGCAGTTCTTC. Translated: CASSSPSSGIDFYNEQFF.

J is TRBJ1-1 and V is TRBV7-2, with 8 bases matching TRBD1. CDR1 and CDR2 (germline): SGHTA, FQGNSA. The CDR3 loop spans 16 amino acids. J was trimmed by 4 bases and V by 2 bases; bases with no gene match: 9. This CDR3 reads CASSLTPGGAGTEAFF. CDR3 DNA: TGTGCCAGCAGCTTAACACCAGGGGGCGCCGGCACTGAAGCTTTCTTT.

This chain connects TRBV29-1 to TRBJ2-5; tentative D call: TRBD1 (5 bases). This CDR3 region has 13 residues. Trimming removed 2 bases at V and 5 bases at J, with 12 bases between. Germline loops: CDR1 SQVTM, CDR2 ANQGSEA. CDR3 amino acids: CSVELQGRETQYF. For the CDR3, the DNA is TGCAGCGTTGAATTGCAGGGAAGGGAGACCCAGTACTTC.